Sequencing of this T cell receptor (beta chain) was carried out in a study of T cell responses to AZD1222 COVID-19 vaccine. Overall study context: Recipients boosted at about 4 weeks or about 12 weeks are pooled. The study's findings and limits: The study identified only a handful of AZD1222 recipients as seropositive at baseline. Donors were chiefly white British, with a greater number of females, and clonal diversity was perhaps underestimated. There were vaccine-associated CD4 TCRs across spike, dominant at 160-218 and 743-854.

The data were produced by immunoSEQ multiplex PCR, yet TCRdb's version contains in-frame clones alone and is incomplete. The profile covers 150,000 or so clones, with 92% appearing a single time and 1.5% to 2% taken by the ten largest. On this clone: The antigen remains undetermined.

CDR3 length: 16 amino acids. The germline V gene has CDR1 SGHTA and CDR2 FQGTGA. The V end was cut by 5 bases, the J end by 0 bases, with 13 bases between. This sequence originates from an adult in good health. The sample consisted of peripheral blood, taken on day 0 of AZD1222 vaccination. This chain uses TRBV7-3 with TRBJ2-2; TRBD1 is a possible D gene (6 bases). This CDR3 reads CASSPPWTANTGELFF. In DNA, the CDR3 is TGTGCCAGCAGCCCCCCATGGACAGCGAACACCGGGGAGCTGTTTTTT.